This T cell receptor (beta chain) is from a study of CD8 T cells in Susac syndrome. Study-level information: The Susac syndrome patients that were sequenced included roughly six with active disease and 8 or 9 in remission. Blood was drawn from patients with Susac syndrome. At that point, they were therapy-naive, on corticosteroids, or on intravenous immunoglobulin alone.

As concerns this clonotype: No antigen is known for it.

J was trimmed by 4 bases and V by 6 bases; bases with no gene match: 8. The CDR3 spans 14 residues. Germline V gives CDR1 SQVTM, CDR2 ANQGSEA. Overall study results and limits: As acknowledged by the study, its TCR sequencing and HLA analysis included a relatively small number of individuals.

RNA in amounts of about 0.5 to 1 ug was reverse transcribed with random hexamers. TCR beta CDR3 was amplified by immunoSEQ covering 54 Vbeta and 13 Jbeta. TCRdb re-called the immunoSEQ multiplex PCR reads with MiXCR, one entry per CDR3 protein. The sample lists about 190,000 distinct CDR3 sequences; more than 90% were seen once. The gene calls are TRBV29-1 and TRBJ2-2, with 7 positions matching TRBD1. Sequencing was carried out using CD4+ T cells from PBMCs. The TCR originated in a human donor with Susac syndrome. The CDR3, as DNA: TGCAGCGTCCGACAGGGAGTAAGCACCGGGGAGCTGTTTTTT. This sequence encodes CSVRQGVSTGELFF.